The rows below give T cell receptor beta chains drawn from one sample of a study of human T cells and chemical hapten exposure. TCRdb independently ran MiXCR on the RACE reads; one entry per CDR3 protein. The data hold 75,000 to 90,000 distinct CDR3 sequences, with 10% observed a single time. This specimen was whole blood, taken in connection with sensitization to the hapten diphenylcyclopropenone (DPC). The receptors originated from a woman aged 45 to 65 with alopecia areata. Some clones in this sample may be carry-over from other donors' samples. Each CDR3 is given with its conserved first and last residue. The order of the fields is V gene, D gene, J gene, CDR3 length, clone size, CDR3 DNA, CDR3 protein. A D gene is named only where the DNA matches it firmly. Expanded clones get a size class; other rows say once, few or many, or leave the size out.

V gene: TRBV29-1
D gene: -
J gene: TRBJ2-7
CDR3 length: 12
clone size: few
CDR3 DNA: TGCAGCGTTCTGGAGGGATCCTACGAGCAGTACTTC
CDR3 protein: CSVLEGSYEQYF

V gene: TRBV28
D gene: -
J gene: TRBJ1-3
CDR3 length: 13
clone size: few
CDR3 DNA: TGTGCCAGCATCGGGGAAGCTGGAAACACCATATATTTT
CDR3 protein: CASIGEAGNTIYF

V gene: TRBV28
D gene: -
J gene: TRBJ2-3
CDR3 length: 14
clone size: many
CDR3 DNA: TGTGCCAGCAGCCCTCGACAGATTACAGATACGCAGTATTTT
CDR3 protein: CASSPRQITDTQYF

V gene: TRBV15
D gene: -
J gene: TRBJ1-5
CDR3 length: 13
clone size: -
CDR3 DNA: TGTGCCACCAGAGGCGATAGCAATCAGCCCCAGCATTTT
CDR3 protein: CATRGDSNQPQHF

V gene: TRBV7-9
D gene: -
J gene: TRBJ2-1
CDR3 length: 12
clone size: -
CDR3 DNA: TGTGCCAGCAGCTTAGGGCTAGTACCTTACCTCTTC
CDR3 protein: CASSLGLVPYLF

V gene: TRBV28
D gene: -
J gene: TRBJ1-4
CDR3 length: 15
clone size: many
CDR3 DNA: TGTGCCAGCAGCAATGGGTTGGGGTACGATGAAAAACTGTTTTTT
CDR3 protein: CASSNGLGYDEKLFF

V gene: TRBV2
D gene: -
J gene: TRBJ2-1
CDR3 length: 11
clone size: few
CDR3 DNA: TGTGCCAGCAGTTACAGGGTTGAGCAGTTCTTC
CDR3 protein: CASSYRVEQFF

V gene: TRBV10-2
D gene: -
J gene: TRBJ1-1
CDR3 length: 13
clone size: many
CDR3 DNA: TGCGCCAGCAGTAGGGCAGGGGAGGCTGAAGCTTTCTTT
CDR3 protein: CASSRAGEAEAFF

V gene: TRBV11-2
D gene: -
J gene: TRBJ1-5
CDR3 length: 15
clone size: few
CDR3 DNA: TGTGCCAGCAGCTTAACTGACAGTCGCAATCAGCCCCAGCATTTT
CDR3 protein: CASSLTDSRNQPQHF

V gene: TRBV7-2
D gene: -
J gene: TRBJ2-1
CDR3 length: 15
clone size: many
CDR3 DNA: TGTGCCAGCAGCCATGAACCTATAACTGTAAATGAGCAGTTCTTC
CDR3 protein: CASSHEPITVNEQFF

V gene: TRBV20-1
D gene: -
J gene: TRBJ2-7
CDR3 length: 15
clone size: many
CDR3 DNA: TGCAGTGCTAGAGATGGGGCAGCGGCCGCTCGGGAGCAGTACTTC
CDR3 protein: CSARDGAAAAREQYF

V gene: TRBV19
D gene: -
J gene: TRBJ2-7
CDR3 length: 16
clone size: few
CDR3 DNA: TGTGCCAGTAGTACCCCCGGGACCCTAGGTGTCTACGAGCAGTACTTC
CDR3 protein: CASSTPGTLGVYEQYF

V gene: TRBV6-5
D gene: -
J gene: TRBJ1-2
CDR3 length: 13
clone size: few
CDR3 DNA: TGTGCCAGCAGCCGAGGACGGCTCTATGGCTACACCTTC
CDR3 protein: CASSRGRLYGYTF

V gene: TRBV5-1
D gene: -
J gene: TRBJ1-1
CDR3 length: 15
clone size: -
CDR3 DNA: TGCGCCAGCAGCTTCTCCCGTAACCCTAACACTGAAGCTTTCTTT
CDR3 protein: CASSFSRNPNTEAFF

V gene: TRBV20-1
D gene: TRBD1
J gene: TRBJ2-1
CDR3 length: 15
clone size: -
CDR3 DNA: TGCAGTGTTCAACCGTCGGACAGGGGGTTCAATGAGCAGTTCTTC
CDR3 protein: CSVQPSDRGFNEQFF

V gene: TRBV7-9
D gene: TRBD1
J gene: TRBJ1-2
CDR3 length: 15
clone size: -
CDR3 DNA: TGTGCCAGCAGCCGAGACGGACAGGGGACCTATGGCTACACCTTC
CDR3 protein: CASSRDGQGTYGYTF

V gene: TRBV29-1
D gene: -
J gene: TRBJ2-1
CDR3 length: 13
clone size: many
CDR3 DNA: TGCAGCGGATCCAGACAGATTTACAATGAGCAGTTCTTC
CDR3 protein: CSGSRQIYNEQFF

V gene: TRBV27
D gene: TRBD1
J gene: TRBJ2-7
CDR3 length: 15
clone size: many
CDR3 DNA: TGTGCCAGCAGTCCATGGACAGGGCTACGGTACGAGCAGTACTTC
CDR3 protein: CASSPWTGLRYEQYF

V gene: TRBV25-1
D gene: TRBD2
J gene: TRBJ2-5
CDR3 length: 16
clone size: many
CDR3 DNA: TGTGCCAGCAGTGAACTCGGGGCGGGAGCTCAAGAGACCCAGTACTTC
CDR3 protein: CASSELGAGAQETQYF

V gene: TRBV27
D gene: TRBD2
J gene: TRBJ2-7
CDR3 length: 15
clone size: many
CDR3 DNA: TGTGCCAGCAGTCGCCGGACTAGCGGGAGTGGTGAGCAGTACTTC
CDR3 protein: CASSRRTSGSGEQYF

V gene: TRBV20-1
D gene: TRBD2
J gene: TRBJ2-1
CDR3 length: 14
clone size: few
CDR3 DNA: TGCAGTGCCCGTACTAGCGGGAGATCTAATGAGCAGTTCTTC
CDR3 protein: CSARTSGRSNEQFF

V gene: TRBV7-2
D gene: -
J gene: TRBJ2-1
CDR3 length: 15
clone size: -
CDR3 DNA: TGTGCCAGCAGCTCAGGACGCTTCCGGGCCAATGAGCAGTTCTTC
CDR3 protein: CASSSGRFRANEQFF

V gene: TRBV4-1
D gene: -
J gene: TRBJ2-7
CDR3 length: 18
clone size: -
CDR3 DNA: TGCGCCAGCAGCCAAAACCCGGCTCTAGCGAATATAGGTAGGGAGCAGTACTTC
CDR3 protein: CASSQNPALANIGREQYF

V gene: TRBV10-3
D gene: TRBD1
J gene: TRBJ2-7
CDR3 length: 14
clone size: many
CDR3 DNA: TGTGCCATCAGTGAAGGGCAGGGGGCCTACGAGCAGTACTTC
CDR3 protein: CAISEGQGAYEQYF

V gene: TRBV5-6
D gene: TRBD1
J gene: TRBJ2-7
CDR3 length: 17
clone size: many
CDR3 DNA: TGTGCCAGCAGCTTGGACAGGGGGCGCGGGGCCCACTACGAGCAGTACTTC
CDR3 protein: CASSLDRGRGAHYEQYF

V gene: TRBV2
D gene: TRBD1
J gene: TRBJ1-5
CDR3 length: 14
clone size: -
CDR3 DNA: TGTGCCAGCAGTCCCGACAGGGGATATCAGCCCCAGCATTTT
CDR3 protein: CASSPDRGYQPQHF

V gene: TRBV5-1
D gene: -
J gene: TRBJ2-7
CDR3 length: 14
clone size: -
CDR3 DNA: TGCGCCAGCAGCTTGGCCCCCCCATCCTACGAGCAGTACTTC
CDR3 protein: CASSLAPPSYEQYF

V gene: TRBV6-2/TRBV6-3
D gene: TRBD2
J gene: TRBJ2-7
CDR3 length: 15
clone size: few
CDR3 DNA: TGTGCCAGCAGTTCTAGTCAGCGGGATTTGAACGAGCAGTACTTC
CDR3 protein: CASSSSQRDLNEQYF

V gene: TRBV18
D gene: TRBD1
J gene: TRBJ2-5
CDR3 length: 14
clone size: many
CDR3 DNA: TGTGCCAGCTCACCACCGGACAGGCTAGAGACCCAGTACTTC
CDR3 protein: CASSPPDRLETQYF

V gene: TRBV3-1
D gene: -
J gene: TRBJ2-5
CDR3 length: 13
clone size: many
CDR3 DNA: TGTGCCAGCAGCCGACTAGGAGTCGAGACCCAGTACTTC
CDR3 protein: CASSRLGVETQYF

V gene: TRBV27
D gene: TRBD2
J gene: TRBJ2-7
CDR3 length: 19
clone size: many
CDR3 DNA: TGTGCCAGCAGTTTATGTCTCCCCGCGACACTAGCGGGATCCTGCGAGCAGTACTTC
CDR3 protein: CASSLCLPATLAGSCEQYF

V gene: TRBV29-1
D gene: TRBD2
J gene: TRBJ2-7
CDR3 length: 14
clone size: -
CDR3 DNA: TGCAGCGTTGGAACTAGCGCGGTCCAGTACGAGCAGTACTTC
CDR3 protein: CSVGTSAVQYEQYF

V gene: TRBV6-6
D gene: -
J gene: TRBJ1-1
CDR3 length: 12
clone size: many
CDR3 DNA: TGTGCCAGCAGTCGGACCAACACTGAAGCTTTCTTT
CDR3 protein: CASSRTNTEAFF

V gene: TRBV5-1
D gene: -
J gene: TRBJ2-6
CDR3 length: 15
clone size: -
CDR3 DNA: TGCGCCAGCAGCTTGGCTGGCCCTGGGGCCAACGTCCTGACTTTC
CDR3 protein: CASSLAGPGANVLTF

V gene: TRBV20-1
D gene: -
J gene: TRBJ2-5
CDR3 length: 13
clone size: many
CDR3 DNA: TGCAGTGCTAGGTATTCCTACCAAGAGACCCAGTACTTC
CDR3 protein: CSARYSYQETQYF

V gene: TRBV18
D gene: TRBD2
J gene: TRBJ2-5
CDR3 length: 17
clone size: few
CDR3 DNA: TGTGCCAGCTCACCACACCTAGCGGGAGGGCCCCAAGAGACCCAGTACTTC
CDR3 protein: CASSPHLAGGPQETQYF

V gene: TRBV15
D gene: -
J gene: TRBJ1-3
CDR3 length: 16
clone size: -
CDR3 DNA: TGTGCCACCAGCAGAGAGAGTACATATTCCGGAAACACCATATATTTT
CDR3 protein: CATSRESTYSGNTIYF

V gene: TRBV20-1
D gene: TRBD1
J gene: TRBJ1-2
CDR3 length: 13
clone size: few
CDR3 DNA: TGCAGTGCACAGAGAGGGACAGGGGTTGGCTACACCTTC
CDR3 protein: CSAQRGTGVGYTF

V gene: TRBV29-1
D gene: -
J gene: TRBJ2-7
CDR3 length: 13
clone size: few
CDR3 DNA: TGCAGCGTTGGGTTCCAAGGGTCCTACGAGCAGTACTTC
CDR3 protein: CSVGFQGSYEQYF

V gene: TRBV7-9
D gene: -
J gene: TRBJ1-2
CDR3 length: 15
clone size: many
CDR3 DNA: TGTGCCAGCAGCCCGAACCAGCCAGGGCGGTATGGCTACACCTTC
CDR3 protein: CASSPNQPGRYGYTF

V gene: TRBV29-1
D gene: -
J gene: TRBJ2-1
CDR3 length: 15
clone size: few
CDR3 DNA: TGCAGCGTCTTAACCGACGGTAGCTCCTACAATGAGCAGTTCTTC
CDR3 protein: CSVLTDGSSYNEQFF

V gene: TRBV7-6
D gene: -
J gene: TRBJ2-7
CDR3 length: 14
clone size: -
CDR3 DNA: TGTGCCAGCAGCTTCCCGGGCCGAAACTACGAGCAGTACTTC
CDR3 protein: CASSFPGRNYEQYF